This note documents a single TCR beta chain sequence. Its antigen is unknown. Sequence at one end of the junction differs from germline and may be a read error. This entry belongs to a study of blood T cells in healthy people across ages. Study-wide results and limits: PBMCs left unsorted prevented a conclusive naive versus antigen-experienced comparison. Per million T cells, the diversity of TCR beta decreased roughly linearly as age advanced. The study found more naive CD4+ cells and higher diversity in long-lived than aged donors.

Through a sample-barcoded 5' primer and a J-beta primer mix, a second PCR was run for about 6 to 11 cycles. Using its own MiXCR run on the 5' RACE reads, TCRdb lists one record per CDR3 protein. The sample has more than 1.4 million distinct CDR3 sequences, roughly 45% seen once. Donors were healthy Caucasian individuals from Russia aged roughly 6 to 95. The CDR3 sequence is 13 residues long. Germline V gene data show CDR1 as DFQATT and CDR2 as SNEGSKA (reference sequence). The sequencing sample was made of blood. The chain couples TRBV20-1 to TRBJ2-5; tentatively, D is TRBD1 (6 bases). The J call may be incorrect, as the DNA end agrees better with TRBJ2-7. This receptor was obtained from a woman aged 18-35 years in good health. The CDR3 nucleotides are TGCAGTGCTAGGTCCAGGGGATCCTTCGAGCAGTACTTC. Amino acids: CSARSRGSFEQYF.